Listed here is a single TCR beta chain. Time point denoted: pre-sensitization, week 0. The treatment denotes: therapeutic diphenylcyclopropenone sensitization with weekly scalp DPC. Alopecia patients, 18 to 70 years old and DPC-suitable, served as donors. This sample is drawn from a study of human T cells and chemical hapten exposure. Overall study context: Across the whole study, which lasted approximately 23 weeks, patients were given diphenylcyclopropenone on the scalp once a week.

TCRdb redid the calling of the RACE reads with MiXCR, one entry per CDR3 protein. The table records under 50,000 distinct CDR3 sequences, roughly 7.2% of them present only once. Germline V gene data show CDR1 as SGHAT and CDR2 as FQNNGV. Trimming took off 0 bases at V and 6 bases at J, with 8 bases between the two ends. The CDR3 has 13 amino acids. Material: whole blood, obtained in connection with sensitization to the hapten diphenylcyclopropenone (DPC). This rearrangement joins TRBV11-2 to TRBJ1-1; D gene uncertain. The sequence derives from a woman aged 45-65 years with alopecia areata. Some clones in this sample may be carry-over from other donors' samples. In DNA, the CDR3 is TGTGCCAGCAGCTTAGAAGGTGGTGCTGAAGCTTTCTTT. This sequence encodes CASSLEGGAEAFF.